The T cell receptor beta chain described here comes from a study of T cells in Graves' hyperthyroidism and ophthalmopathy (dated by TCRdb to about 2019). For the study in its entirety: A discovery cohort of roughly 100 patients, 43 with Graves' ophthalmopathy and 57 with stable Graves' hyperthyroidism, was used to find distinguishing TCR V-J signatures. An independent validation cohort of 18 to 20 hyperthyroidism patients and 17 patients who later progressed to ophthalmopathy tested prospective prediction of ophthalmopathy. For training and testing, the roughly 100 patients in the discovery cohort were randomly divided in a 7:3 ratio. The study also compared thyroid tissue and blood T-cell repertoires from about 6 Graves' hyperthyroidism patients. After blood sampling, hyperthyroidism patients were treated with methimazole at a starting dose of 30 mg daily, and ophthalmopathy patients were treated with high-dose intravenous methylprednisolone. The paper describes TCR Vbeta CDR3 sequencing of 130 to 150 peripheral blood samples, made up of roughly 40 ophthalmopathy patients, some 80 hyperthyroidism patients and about 17 progressor patients. Paper-wide results and their limitations: No statistical method was used to fix the sample size in advance, and group allocation was not hidden from the investigators. Most expanded thyroid clonotypes (frequency above 0.001) were also found in blood, which suggests that blood repertoires may mirror thyroid immune responses. A model built on a 13 V-J signature distinguished ophthalmopathy from stable hyperthyroidism, reaching approximately 89% sensitivity and 81.08% specificity in cross-validation and 80%/75% in testing. In validation, the model predicted progression to ophthalmopathy with approximately 71% sensitivity and over 72% specificity, a median of 6.5 months before onset.

The TCR beta CDR3 regions were amplified from the RNA transcripts. For the first round of RT-PCR on the TCR CDR3, the HTBI primer set was used together with the Qiagen OneStep RT-PCR kit. Libraries were constructed in a second round of multiplex PCR, after which size selection and purification were carried out. Sequencing of the libraries was done on an Illumina HiSeq2000 using paired-end 100 bp reads. Concerning the study's data processing: SOAPnuke was used to process the raw data, throwing out any read that contained adapters or uncalled bases, had a mean Phred below 15, or lacked an exact constant-primer or identifier match. COPE v1.2.5 was used to merge high-quality paired reads, and clonotypes were defined as unique nucleotide sequences. MiTCR v1.1 was used to align the clonotypes against IMGT TRBV, TRBD and TRBJ reference segments. Analysis was restricted to V-J combinations with a frequency above 0.0001, which covered 98% to 99.2% of repertoires. A TCS score was defined as the ratio of F50 (clonal expansion) to E x V (chaos), with BLOSUM62-based TCRdist applied between CDR3 peptides within each V-J. Welch's t-statistics and random forest reduced just over 500 V-J features to about 12, which were used in a naive Bayes classifier (R e1071). The similarity between thyroid and blood repertoires was quantified using the Morisita-Horn index. Clones were called with MiXCR by TCRdb after fastp trimmed the public reads at Q25, and only in-frame beta chains were retained. Entries that share a CDR3 protein sequence are merged under the most common genes and DNA. For this entry, the V and J calls and clone size follow TCRdb and not the study's own pipeline. This sample has roughly 500,000 distinct CDR3 sequences in its table, and 46% of those were observed once. The biggest ten clones account for about two fifths of the sample.

V is shortened by 5 bases, J by 1 base, and the region joining them spans 9 bases. From a lookup of the germline V gene (reference sequence), CDR1 and CDR2 are SEHNR and FQNEAQ. From cysteine to phenylalanine, the CDR3 is 13 amino acids long. Only the CDR3 region is kept as DNA, spanning 39 bases read in frame from base 1. Exclusion was applied to patients with uncontrolled infections, other autoimmune diseases, pregnancy or lactation. Diagnoses were established on the basis of clinical symptoms, serum thyroxine and TRAb, thyroid ultrasound, and orbital computed tomography. Total RNA was extracted using Trizol reagent, and RNA quality was assessed on an Agilent 2100 Bioanalyzer. This clonotype was observed a few times. It lacks a known antigen. There are no base qualities to consult, and no much larger clone falls within one base.

Sequencing was performed on peripheral blood or thyroid tissue (not recorded which). The rearrangement combines TRBV7-9 with TRBJ2-7; no D segment can be confidently identified. This receptor was taken from an adult woman with Graves' disease, either hyperthyroidism or ophthalmopathy (not recorded which). This receptor carries the CDR3 CASSPTTSYEQYF. The bases are TGTGCCAGCAGCCCTACTACATCCTACGAGCAGTACTTC.